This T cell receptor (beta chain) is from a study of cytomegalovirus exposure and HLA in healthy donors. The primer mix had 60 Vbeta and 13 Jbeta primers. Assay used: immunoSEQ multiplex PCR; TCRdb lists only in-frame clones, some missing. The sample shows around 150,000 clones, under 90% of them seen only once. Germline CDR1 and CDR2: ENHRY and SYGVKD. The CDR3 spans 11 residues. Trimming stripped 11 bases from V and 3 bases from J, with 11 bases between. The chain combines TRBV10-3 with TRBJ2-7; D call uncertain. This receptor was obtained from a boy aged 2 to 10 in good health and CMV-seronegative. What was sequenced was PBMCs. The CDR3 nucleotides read TGTGCCGTAAGAGAAAACTACGAGCAGTACTTC. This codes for CAVRENYEQYF.